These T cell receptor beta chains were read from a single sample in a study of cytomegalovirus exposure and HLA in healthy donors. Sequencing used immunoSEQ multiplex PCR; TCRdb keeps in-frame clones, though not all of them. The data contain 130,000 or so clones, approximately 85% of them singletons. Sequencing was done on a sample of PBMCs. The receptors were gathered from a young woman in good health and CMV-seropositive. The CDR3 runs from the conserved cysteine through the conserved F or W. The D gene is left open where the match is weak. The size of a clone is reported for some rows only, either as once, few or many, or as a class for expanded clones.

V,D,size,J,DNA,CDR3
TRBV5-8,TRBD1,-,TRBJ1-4,TGTGCCAGCAGCTTGGGACAGGGGAATGAAAAACTGTTTTTT,CASSLGQGNEKLFF
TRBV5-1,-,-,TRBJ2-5,TGCGCCAGCAGCTTGTGGGCGGACACAGAGACCCAGTACTTC,CASSLWADTETQYF
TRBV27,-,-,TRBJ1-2,TGTGCCAGCAAGATAGCGGGCCCCACGTTCTATGGCTACACCTTC,CASKIAGPTFYGYTF
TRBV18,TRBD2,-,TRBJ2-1,TGTGCCAGCTCACCACCTATTAGCGGGGGGTGGCCGTTCTTC,CASSPPISGGWPFF
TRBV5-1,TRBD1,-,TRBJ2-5,TGCGCCAGCAGCTACGCGACAGGGCCCCCTTATGAGACCCAGTACTTC,CASSYATGPPYETQYF
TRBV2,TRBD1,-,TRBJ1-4,TGTGCCAGCAGTCCGATAGGGACAGCAGGGGAAAAACTGTTTTTT,CASSPIGTAGEKLFF
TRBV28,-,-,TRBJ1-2,TGTGCCAGCAGTTCCCCCGGGGATTATGGCTACACCTTC,CASSSPGDYGYTF
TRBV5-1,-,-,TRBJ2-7,TGCGCCAGCAGCTTCCTACAGGCCACCTACGAGCAGTACTTC,CASSFLQATYEQYF
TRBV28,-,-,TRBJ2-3,TGTGCCAGCTGCTCACAGAGCACAGATACGCAGTATTTT,CASCSQSTDTQYF
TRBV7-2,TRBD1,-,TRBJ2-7,TGTGCCAGCAGCCCCAGACAGGGTACCTACGAGCAGTACTTC,CASSPRQGTYEQYF
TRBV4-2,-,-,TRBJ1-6,TGTGCCAGCAGCCAAGAGGAAGGGGACTTGAATTCACCCCTCCACTTT,CASSQEEGDLNSPLHF
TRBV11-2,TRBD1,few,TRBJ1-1,TGTGCCAGCAGGAAGGGACAGGGTGATATCGCTTTCTTT,CASRKGQGDIAFF
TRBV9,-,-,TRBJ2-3,TGTGCCAGCAGCGTAGCGGGCACAGATACGCAGTATTTT,CASSVAGTDTQYF
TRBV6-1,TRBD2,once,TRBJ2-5,TGTGCCAGCAGTGACTGGGCGGGGGGGCTCGAGACCCAGTACTTC,CASSDWAGGLETQYF
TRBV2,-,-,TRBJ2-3,TGTGCCAGCAGTGGGGAGGGGACACGCACAGATACGCAGTATTTT,CASSGEGTRTDTQYF
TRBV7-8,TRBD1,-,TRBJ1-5,TGTGCCAGCAGCTTAGGGGGACAGGACTTTTATAGCAATCAGCCCCAGCATTTT,CASSLGGQDFYSNQPQHF
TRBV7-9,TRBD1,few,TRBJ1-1,TGTTCCAGCCAACCCCTGGACAGGGCGAGGTGGACTGAAGCTTTCTTT,CSSQPLDRARWTEAFF
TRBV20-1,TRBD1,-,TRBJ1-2,TGCAGTGCCTGGGACAGTTATGGCTACACCTTC,CSAWDSYGYTF
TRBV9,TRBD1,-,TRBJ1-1,TGTGCCAGCAGCGTAGGTCGCAGGGGGCCGAACACTGAAGCTTTCTTT,CASSVGRRGPNTEAFF
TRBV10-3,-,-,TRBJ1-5,TGTGCCATCAGTGAGTCGGGGGGAAGGGATCAGCCCCAGCATTTT,CAISESGGRDQPQHF
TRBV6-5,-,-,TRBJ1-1,TGTGCCAGCAGTTACCTGGGGGCGTTCATGAACACTGAAGCTTTCTTT,CASSYLGAFMNTEAFF
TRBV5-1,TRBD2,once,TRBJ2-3,TGCGCCAGCAGCATTGGGACTAGCGGGGTCACAGATACGCAGTATTTT,CASSIGTSGVTDTQYF
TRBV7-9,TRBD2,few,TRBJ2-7,TGTGCCAGCGCCCTGGGGCGGGAGATAGACGAGCAGTACTTC,CASALGREIDEQYF
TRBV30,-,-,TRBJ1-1,TGTGCCTGGTACAGAGTTATGAACACTGAAGCTTTCTTT,CAWYRVMNTEAFF
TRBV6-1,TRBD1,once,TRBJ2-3,TGTGCCATCAGGGGACAGTTTACAGATACGCAGTATTTT,CAIRGQFTDTQYF
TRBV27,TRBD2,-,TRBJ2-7,TGTGCCAGCAGTCCCTCGGGGGGGCCTCTTTCCTACGAGCAGTACTTC,CASSPSGGPLSYEQYF
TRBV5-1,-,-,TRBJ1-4,TGCGCCAGCAGCGCCGCCGGGACACCGGGAGAAAAACTGTTTTTT,CASSAAGTPGEKLFF
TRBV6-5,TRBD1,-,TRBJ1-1,TGTGCCAGCAGACCTTCCGGGACAGGGAACACTGAAGCTTTCTTT,CASRPSGTGNTEAFF
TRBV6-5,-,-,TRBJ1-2,TGTGCCAGCAGTCCCCGGAGCGGTGGCTACACCTTC,CASSPRSGGYTF
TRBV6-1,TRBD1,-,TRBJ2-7,TGTGCCAGCAGTGGGGGGTCAGGGGGCGGCTACGAGCAGTACTTC,CASSGGSGGGYEQYF
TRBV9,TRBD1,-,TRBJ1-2,TGTGCCAGCAGCGGGGGACAGGGCATAGACTACACCTTC,CASSGGQGIDYTF
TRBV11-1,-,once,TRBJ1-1,TGTGCCAGCAGCTTAGGACAGCCGAACACTGAAGCTTTCTTT,CASSLGQPNTEAFF
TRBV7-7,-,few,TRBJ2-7,TGTGCCAGCAGCTTAGCGGTCGGTTCCTACGAGCAGTACTTC,CASSLAVGSYEQYF
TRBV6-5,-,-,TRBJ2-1,TGTGCCAGCAGCCGAACTAGAATTGAGCAGTTCTTC,CASSRTRIEQFF
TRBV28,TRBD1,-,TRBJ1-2,TGTGCCAGCACCCGGACAGGGAGGTGGGTCGGCTACACCTTC,CASTRTGRWVGYTF
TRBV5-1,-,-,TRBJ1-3,TGCGCCAGCAGCTTGGTTGGGGCCGACTCTGGAAACACCATATATTTT,CASSLVGADSGNTIYF
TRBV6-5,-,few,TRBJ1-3,TGTGCCAGCAGTTACTCGTCCAGGGGCTCTGGAAACACCATATATTTT,CASSYSSRGSGNTIYF
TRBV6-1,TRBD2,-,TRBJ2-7,TGTGCCAGCAGTGGGGTTACGGGACTAGAAGTTTTGGGGGAGTACTTC,CASSGVTGLEVLGEYF
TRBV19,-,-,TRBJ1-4,TGTGCCAGTAGTAGGGGGCTGGGTGAAAAACTGTTTTTT,CASSRGLGEKLFF
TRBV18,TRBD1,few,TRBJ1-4,TGTGCCAGCTCACCAACGGGACAGGGGAATGAAAAACTGTTTTTT,CASSPTGQGNEKLFF
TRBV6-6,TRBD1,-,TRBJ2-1,TGTGCCAGCAGTTACGGGGACAGGGGATCCTACAATGAGCAGTTCTTC,CASSYGDRGSYNEQFF
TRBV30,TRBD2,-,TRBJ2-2,TGTGCCTGGAGGGGGAGGGGTATCGGGGAGCTGTTTTTT,CAWRGRGIGELFF